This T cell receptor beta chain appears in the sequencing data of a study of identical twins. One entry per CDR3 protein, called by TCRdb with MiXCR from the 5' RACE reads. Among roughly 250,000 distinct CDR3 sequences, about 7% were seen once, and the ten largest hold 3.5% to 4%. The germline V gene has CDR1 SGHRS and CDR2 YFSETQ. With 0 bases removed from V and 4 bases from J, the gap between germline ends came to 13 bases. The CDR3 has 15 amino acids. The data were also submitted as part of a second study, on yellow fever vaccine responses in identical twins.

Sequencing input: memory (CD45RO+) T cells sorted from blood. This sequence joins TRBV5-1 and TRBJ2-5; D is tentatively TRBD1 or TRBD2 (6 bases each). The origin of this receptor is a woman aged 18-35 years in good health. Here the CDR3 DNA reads TGCGCCAGCAGCTTGGGGGGGGCGCGGAGAGAGACCCAGTACTTC. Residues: CASSLGGARRETQYF.